This T cell receptor beta chain comes out of a study of prognosis after radiotherapy for stage I lung cancer. Background on the study: Roughly 15 cases involved newly diagnosed primary stage I lung tumors, and roughly 5 involved oligometastatic NSCLC subsequent to surgical resection of the primary tumor. Radiotherapy took the form of SBRT (3 to 5 fractions) with a biologically effective dose of at least 100 Gy.

At each of two time points, about 6 milliliters of venous blood were taken. Many counts were recorded for this clonotype. With 8 bases removed from V and 1 base from J, the gap between germline ends came to 8 bases. The CDR3 has 12 amino acids. CDR1 is ENHRY and CDR2 is SYGVKD in the germline V gene. It was by two-round multiplex PCR that TCR beta CDR3 was amplified from genomic DNA. First-round PCR amplification was performed with primers specific to each TRBV and TRBJ gene. TCRdb used MiXCR to reprocess the multiplex PCR reads, holding one entry per CDR3 protein. The sample contains approximately 20,000 distinct CDR3 sequences, 43% of which appear only once.

V usage is TRBV10-3 and J usage is TRBJ2-5; D is uncertain. The receptor was derived from a donor aged 50 or older with non-small cell lung cancer. This material consisted of PBMCs, taken before or after stereotactic body radiation therapy (not recorded which). The CDR3 loop is CAIGPAQETQYF. The CDR3 coding sequence is TGTGCCATCGGGCCCGCCCAAGAGACCCAGTACTTC.